These 30 T cell receptor beta chains originate from one sample sequenced in a study of T cell responses to AZD1222 COVID-19 vaccine. Here immunoSEQ multiplex PCR was the method, and the copy in TCRdb shows in-frame clones only, minus some. The sample includes 99,000 or so clones, around 89% seen only once; the top ten take about 2.7%. This specimen consisted of peripheral blood, obtained on day 0 of AZD1222 vaccination. These TCRs come from an adult in good health.

The chain recombines TRBV18 with TRBJ1-1; tentatively, D is TRBD1 (5 bases). V was trimmed by 2 bases and J by 5 bases, leaving 12 bases between them. Germline values: CDR1 KGHSH, CDR2 LQKENI. CDR3 length: 14 residues. CDR3 in DNA: TGTGCCAGCTCACCAATTACGGGGGGAACTGAAGCTTTCTTT. Amino acids: CASSPITGGTEAFF.

The V and J genes are TRBV19 and TRBJ2-7, with D perhaps matching TRBD2 (6 bases). The CDR3 sequence is 20 residues long. V dropped 3 bases and J dropped 5 bases, with 32 bases sitting between them. Germline assignment: CDR1 LNHDA and CDR2 SQIVND (reference sequence). The CDR3 reads CASSMKAVGVGGSPRNEQYF. In DNA, the CDR3 is TGTGCCAGTAGTATGAAGGCAGTCGGTGTGGGGGGTAGCCCCCGAAACGAGCAGTACTTC. Together with reference TRBV19 and TRBJ2-7, the CDR3 gives the full variable domain: DGGITQSPKYLFRKEGQNVTLSCEQNLNHDAMYWYRQDPGQGLRLIYYSQIVNDFQKGDIAEGYSVSREKKESFPLTVTSAQKNPTAFYLCASSMKAVGVGGSPRNEQYFGPGTRLTVT.

This chain links TRBV29-1 with TRBJ2-5; no reliable D call. Germline V gives CDR1 SQVTM, CDR2 ANQGSEA. The CDR3 runs 11 residues. V dropped 7 bases and J dropped 5 bases, with 11 bases sitting between them. CDR3 sequence reads: CSAQDVETQYF. CDR3 coding DNA: TGCAGCGCGCAGGACGTGGAGACCCAGTACTTC.

The rearrangement joins TRBV5-6 to TRBJ1-2, with 9 bases fitting TRBD1. V gave up 4 bases and J gave up 3 bases; unmatched junction bases: 10. This CDR3 spans 16 amino acids. The germline gives CDR1 SGHDT, CDR2 YYEEEE. The chain's CDR3 is CASSGWTGAEDYGYTF. The CDR3 nucleotides are TGTGCCAGCAGCGGCTGGACAGGGGCGGAGGACTATGGCTACACCTTC.

The chain links TRBV3-1 (or the pseudogene TRBV3-2) to TRBJ2-3; 8 positions match TRBD2. This CDR3 region has 15 residues. V shed 4 bases, J shed 6 bases, and the junction held 9 bases outside the gene matches. Germline CDR1 is LGHDT and CDR2 is YNNKEL (reference sequence). The CDR3 spells CASSPRGAGGDTQYF. The CDR3 DNA is TGTGCCAGCAGCCCGCGGGGGGCCGGGGGGGATACGCAGTATTTT.

This clone was seen a handful of times. The chain links TRBV7-8 to TRBJ1-2, with D perhaps matching TRBD1 (6 bases). Trimming pared 0 bases from V and 7 bases from J, leaving 15 bases between. CDR3 size: 15 residues. From germline, CDR1 is SGHVS and CDR2 FQNEAQ. The CDR3: CASSLALQGASGYTF. The CDR3 bases are TGTGCCAGCAGCTTAGCTTTACAGGGAGCGAGTGGCTACACCTTC.

J is TRBJ1-2 and V is TRBV10-3; D may be TRBD1 (6 bases). Germline V gives CDR1 ENHRY, CDR2 SYGVKD. The CDR3 covers 13 residues. V lost 5 bases, J lost 4 bases, and 11 bases lay in between. CDR3 coding DNA: TGTGCCATCAGTCCAGGGGACTTCTATGGCTACACCTTC. Translation: CAISPGDFYGYTF.

V usage is TRBV18 and J usage is TRBJ2-7; the D is unclear. V was clipped by 1 base and J by 4 bases, with 5 bases between them. This CDR3 spans 12 amino acids. Germline V gene lookup returns CDR1 KGHSH and CDR2 LQKENI. The CDR3 nucleotides are TGTGCCAGCTCACCACGAGATTACGAGCAGTACTTC. Translating gives CASSPRDYEQYF.

This clone was observed a handful of times. J is TRBJ1-2 and V is TRBV4-2; D perhaps matches TRBD1 (6 bases). V was shortened by 0 bases and J by 0 bases, with 17 bases between the two germline ends. The CDR3 has 18 amino acids. Germline V gene data show CDR1 as LGHNA and CDR2 as YNFKEQ. The CDR3 loop is CASSQDMAGASSNYGYTF. CDR3 coding DNA: TGTGCCAGCAGCCAAGATATGGCAGGGGCGTCTTCTAACTATGGCTACACCTTC.

V is TRBV3-1 (or the pseudogene TRBV3-2) and J is TRBJ2-7; 9 nucleotides agree with TRBD1. The CDR3 consists of 16 residues. The germline V gene has CDR1 LGHDT and CDR2 YNNKEL (reference sequence). J gave up 5 bases and V 3 bases, and 11 bases lay outside the gene matches. CDR3 sequence reads: CASSHPPGQGFHEQYF. The CDR3 bases are TGTGCCAGCAGCCACCCCCCGGGACAGGGTTTCCACGAGCAGTACTTC.

The chain is built from TRBV5-5 and TRBJ1-6; 7 bases fit TRBD1. The CDR3 sequence is 16 residues long. V was clipped by 2 bases and J by 5 bases; unmatched bases: 7. CDR1 and CDR2 (germline): SGHKS, YYEKEE (reference sequence). As DNA, the CDR3 is TGTGCCAGCAGCTTTGACGACAGGGAGAATAATTCACCCCTCCACTTT. Its translation: CASSFDDRENNSPLHF. Together with reference TRBV5-5 and TRBJ1-6, the CDR3 gives the full variable domain: DAGVTQSPTHLIKTRGQQVTLRCSPISGHKSVSWYQQVLGQGPQFIFQYYEKEERGRGNFPDRFSARQFPNYSSELNVNALLLGDSALYLCASSFDDRENNSPLHFGNGTRLTVT.

This clone was recorded once. The chain uses TRBV5-4 and TRBJ2-3; 7 bases line up with TRBD2. The CDR3 runs to 14 residues. The germline V gene encodes CDR1 SGHNT and CDR2 YYREEE (reference sequence). V gave up 4 bases and J gave up 1 base; unmatched junction bases: 3. The CDR3 DNA sequence: TGTGCCAGCAGCCGGGGGAGGGGCACAGATACGCAGTATTTT. Protein sequence: CASSRGRGTDTQYF.

The chain is built from TRBV27 and TRBJ1-1; D may be TRBD1 (5 bases). V gave up 2 bases and J gave up 3 bases, with 10 bases separating them. Germline CDR1 MNHEY, CDR2 SMNVEV (reference sequence). The CDR3 spans 14 residues. CDR3 in amino acids: CASSLADTYTEAFF. The CDR3 nucleotides read TGTGCCAGCAGTTTAGCGGACACATACACTGAAGCTTTCTTT.

The gene calls are TRBV3-1 (or the pseudogene TRBV3-2) and TRBJ2-2; D could derive from TRBD1 or TRBD2 (5 bases each). V gave up 1 base and J gave up 1 base, with 10 bases separating them. Germline assignment: CDR1 LGHDT and CDR2 YNNKEL (reference sequence). This CDR3 spans 16 amino acids. CDR3: CASSQGGGLNTGELFF. In DNA form, the CDR3 reads TGTGCCAGCAGCCAAGGGGGCGGGTTGAACACCGGGGAGCTGTTTTTT.

The rearrangement links TRBV10-2 to TRBJ1-3; D gene uncertain. V gave up 0 bases and J gave up 4 bases, with 4 bases separating them. CDR3 size: 13 residues. Germline V gene data show CDR1 as WSHSY and CDR2 as SAAADI. The CDR3, as DNA: TGCGCCAGCAGTGAGTCCTCCGGAAACACCATATATTTT. Translated: CASSESSGNTIYF.

This clone was counted between two and nine times. The rearrangement uses TRBV24-1 and TRBJ2-3; D is uncertain. CDR1 KGHDR and CDR2 SFDVKD come from the germline V gene. Between the trimmed V and J ends, which lost 5 bases and 5 bases, there was a span of 13 bases. This CDR3 region has 14 residues. CDR3 protein: CATSGVGSRDTQYF. In nucleotides, the CDR3 is TGTGCCACCAGTGGAGTAGGGTCCAGAGATACGCAGTATTTT.

The gene calls are TRBV20-1 and TRBJ2-2; 8 bases map to TRBD2. There are 17 residues in the CDR3. The V gene's germline CDR1 is DFQATT and CDR2 SNEGSKA (reference sequence). V was clipped by 3 bases and J by 1 base; unmatched bases: 10. The CDR3 region is CSASAPGLAGNTGELFF. The CDR3 DNA follows: TGCAGTGCTAGTGCCCCAGGACTAGCAGGGAACACCGGGGAGCTGTTTTTT.

The CDR3 DNA reads TGTGCCAGCACCTCCTCGGGACTAGGAACCGGGGAGCTGTTTTTT. It yields the protein CASTSSGLGTGELFF. The chain recombines TRBV5-4 with TRBJ2-2; 8 nucleotides line up with TRBD2. Germline loops: CDR1 SGHNT, CDR2 YYREEE (reference sequence). This CDR3 contains 15 residues. The V and J ends lost 6 bases and 5 bases, in that order; junction bases with no gene match: 9.

The chain links TRBV2 to TRBJ2-1; D possibly uses TRBD1 or TRBD2 (6 bases each). The CDR3 is 14 amino acids. The V gene lost 1 base and the J gene lost 10 bases, with 14 bases spanning the gap. Germline CDR1 reads SNHLY; CDR2 reads FYNNEI. The CDR3 bases are TGTGCCAGCAGTGAAGTAGGCAGGGGAGGCGAGCAGTTCTTC. Its protein is CASSEVGRGGEQFF.

This chain connects TRBV6-5 to TRBJ2-2; D is unclear. The germline CDR1 and CDR2 sequences are MNHEY and SVGAGI. The V end lost 4 bases, the J end lost 3 bases, and 6 bases lay between the germline ends. The CDR3 has 13 residues. Here the CDR3 reads CASSFRDTGELFF. The CDR3 bases are TGTGCCAGCAGTTTTAGAGACACCGGGGAGCTGTTTTTT.

V and J are TRBV4-2 and TRBJ1-2, with D uncertain. Trimming cost V 1 base and J 8 bases, with 8 bases left between them. The CDR3 has 12 residues. CDR1 and CDR2 (germline): LGHNA, YNFKEQ. For the CDR3, the DNA is TGTGCCAGCAGCCAAGCTTTGGGAGGCTACACCTTC. This sequence encodes CASSQALGGYTF.

The chain joins TRBV27 to TRBJ1-1; unclear D gene. V shed 5 bases and J shed 0 bases, with 10 bases lying between them. Looked up from germline, CDR1 is MNHEY and CDR2 is SMNVEV (reference sequence). This CDR3 comprises 14 residues. The CDR3: CASSTSFMNTEAFF. As DNA, the CDR3 is TGTGCCAGCAGTACGTCCTTCATGAACACTGAAGCTTTCTTT.

V is TRBV14 and J is TRBJ1-1, with a tentative D call TRBD1 (6 bases). Per the germline V gene, CDR1 is SGHDN and CDR2 is FVKESK. The CDR3 has 17 residues. The ends were cut back, 2 bases at V and 3 bases at J, with 19 bases in the middle. This chain's CDR3 is CASSQNPGVLRDTEAFF. The CDR3 bases are TGTGCCAGCAGCCAAAATCCAGGGGTCCTAAGGGACACTGAAGCTTTCTTT.

The V call is TRBV5-1, the J call TRBJ2-3; the match to TRBD2 covers 14 bases. Germline V gene sequence: CDR1 SGHRS, CDR2 YFSETQ. Losses at the gene ends were 4 bases for V and 5 bases for J; bases not matched to a gene: 6. The CDR3 contains 16 residues. In DNA form, the CDR3 reads TGCGCCAGCAGCGGACTAGCGGGAGGAGTGGGAGATACGCAGTATTTT. It codes for CASSGLAGGVGDTQYF. The variable domain in full, completed from reference TRBV5-1 and TRBJ2-3, reads KAGVTQTPRYLIKTRGQQVTLSCSPISGHRSVSWYQQTPGQGLQFLFEYFSETQRNKGNFPGRFSGRQFSNSRSEMNVSTLELGDSALYLCASSGLAGGVGDTQYFGPGTRLTVL.

The rearrangement uses TRBV7-2 and TRBJ2-7; no clear D. The CDR3 is made up of 11 amino acids. V was trimmed by 9 bases and J by 6 bases, leaving 12 bases between them. Per germline, CDR1 SGHTA and CDR2 FQGNSA. The CDR3: CARKVAGEQYF. CDR3 bases: TGTGCCAGGAAGGTAGCCGGCGAGCAGTACTTC.

The V and J genes are TRBV2 and TRBJ2-7; 11 bases agree with TRBD2. J lost 2 bases, V lost 8 bases, and 11 bases had no gene match. This CDR3 is built from 16 residues. Germline CDR1 reads SNHLY; CDR2 reads FYNNEI. The CDR3 sequence: CASGTSGASVTYEQYF. In DNA form, the CDR3 reads TGTGCCAGCGGGACTAGCGGTGCTTCAGTGACCTACGAGCAGTACTTC.

The chain recombines TRBV27 with TRBJ2-3; D might be TRBD2 (6 bases). CDR1 MNHEY and CDR2 SMNVEV come from the germline V gene (reference sequence). Trimming stripped 5 bases from V and 6 bases from J, with 27 bases between. This CDR3 contains 18 residues. CDR3 region: CASSPGDFSPDPEDTQYF. The DNA for the CDR3 is TGTGCCAGCAGTCCCGGGGACTTCTCTCCCGATCCCGAGGATACGCAGTATTTT.

The gene calls are TRBV4-3 and TRBJ1-6, with a weak D call TRBD1 (6 bases). CDR3 length equals 16 residues. Trimming left V 0 bases short and J 9 bases short, with 15 bases between. In germline, CDR1 is LGHNA, CDR2 YSLEER. For the CDR3, the DNA is TGCGCCAGCAGCCAAGACGACCCGACAGGCCGTTCACCCCTCCACTTT. It encodes CASSQDDPTGRSPLHF.

The chain links TRBV5-1 to TRBJ2-5; 8 nucleotides agree with TRBD2. V was clipped by 3 bases and J by 2 bases; unmatched bases: 6. Germline values: CDR1 SGHRS, CDR2 YFSETQ. The CDR3 has 15 amino acids. The CDR3 is CASSSLAGKQETQYF. The DNA for the CDR3 is TGCGCCAGCAGCTCGTTAGCGGGGAAACAAGAGACCCAGTACTTC.

V gene TRBV13 combines with J gene TRBJ1-6; 7 bases line up with TRBD1. Germline V CDR1 and CDR2: PRHDT, FYEKMQ (reference sequence). The V gene end was trimmed by 3 bases and the J gene end by 8 bases; junction bases not matched to a gene: 7. This CDR3 has 15 residues. The CDR3 nucleotides are TGTGCCAGCAGCTTTAGACAGGGCTCCGATTCACCCCTCCACTTT. Amino acids: CASSFRQGSDSPLHF.